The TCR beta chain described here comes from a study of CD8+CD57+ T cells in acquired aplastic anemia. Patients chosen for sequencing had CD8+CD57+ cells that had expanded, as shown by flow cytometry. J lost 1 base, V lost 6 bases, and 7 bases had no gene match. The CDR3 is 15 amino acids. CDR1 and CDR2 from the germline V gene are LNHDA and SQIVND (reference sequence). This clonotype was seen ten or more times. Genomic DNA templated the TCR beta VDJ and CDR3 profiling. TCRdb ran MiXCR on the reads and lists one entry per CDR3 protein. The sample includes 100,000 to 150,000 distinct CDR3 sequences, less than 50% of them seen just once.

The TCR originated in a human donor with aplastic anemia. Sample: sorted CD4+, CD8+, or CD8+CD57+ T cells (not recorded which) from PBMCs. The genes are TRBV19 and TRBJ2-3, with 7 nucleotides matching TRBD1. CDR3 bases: TGTGCCAGTAGGAAGAGGGGGCACGGCACAGATACGCAGTATTTT. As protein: CASRKRGHGTDTQYF.